This T cell receptor beta chain was identified during a study of blood T cell repertoires in COVID-19. The CDR3 spans 15 residues. The V and J ends lost 7 bases and 3 bases, in that order; junction bases with no gene match: 11. Germline CDR1 SNHLY, CDR2 FYNNEI. Assay: immunoSEQ multiplex PCR; the TCRdb copy retains only in-frame clones and omits some. The sample has approximately 100,000 clones; roughly 80% are singletons. The TCR originated in a woman aged 80 or older with active or convalescent COVID-19. The chain couples TRBV2 to TRBJ2-7; TRBD1 matches at 8 bases. Sample: peripheral blood. Here the CDR3 reads CASTKGYRGIYEQYF. The CDR3 bases are TGTGCCAGCACCAAAGGGTACAGGGGGATCTACGAGCAGTACTTC.